A single sample gave rise to the 31 T cell receptor beta chains below, sequenced in a study of PD-1 blockade in mismatch repair-deficient tumors. Profiling relied on immunoSEQ multiplex PCR, and the TCRdb table lists in-frame clones only, not all of them. The table records tens of thousands of clones, approximately 88% of them present only once. The sequences come from peripheral blood, collected 52 weeks after starting pembrolizumab. The receptors originated from an adult with mismatch repair-deficient cancer.

This clone appeared a single time. The rearrangement joins TRBV2 to TRBJ2-3; TRBD1 matches 10 bases. CDR3 length: 16 amino acids. V lost 2 bases, J lost 1 base, and 3 bases stayed unmatched. Germline V gene sequence: CDR1 SNHLY, CDR2 FYNNEI. CDR3 in DNA: TGTGCCAGCAGTGAAACCGGGACAGGGGGCACAGATACGCAGTATTTT. This encodes CASSETGTGGTDTQYF.

The genes are TRBV5-4 and TRBJ2-7, with TRBD1 identical over 8 bases. Germline CDR1 and CDR2: SGHNT and YYREEE (reference sequence). J gave up 0 bases and V 4 bases, and 6 bases lay outside the gene matches. This CDR3 spans 15 amino acids. The CDR3 DNA follows: TGTGCCAGCAGCGTTATGGGACAGGTCTCCTACGAGCAGTACTTC. Its protein product is CASSVMGQVSYEQYF. Combining the CDR3 with reference TRBV5-4 and TRBJ2-7 gives the whole variable domain ETGVTQSPTHLIKTRGQQVTLRCSSQSGHNTVSWYQQALGQGPQFIFQYYREEENGRGNFPPRFSGLQFPNYSSELNVNALELDDSALYLCASSVMGQVSYEQYFGPGTRLTVT.

This chain joins TRBV27 and TRBJ2-1; 7 bases map to TRBD1. J gave up 3 bases and V 5 bases, and 4 bases lay outside the gene matches. The germline V gene encodes CDR1 MNHEY and CDR2 SMNVEV (reference sequence). This CDR3 comprises 14 residues. This CDR3 is CASSQTGIYNEQFF. The CDR3 nucleotides read TGTGCCAGCAGTCAGACAGGGATCTACAATGAGCAGTTCTTC.

This rearrangement joins TRBV2 to TRBJ2-5; 9 positions agree with TRBD1. Unmatched junction bases numbered 9, after V lost 8 bases and J lost 5 bases. Germline V gene data show CDR1 as SNHLY and CDR2 as FYNNEI. The CDR3 is 14 amino acids. This CDR3 is CASGNTGGGETQYF. DNA for the CDR3: TGTGCCAGCGGGAACACAGGGGGCGGTGAGACCCAGTACTTC.

A few counts support this clone. The chain is built from TRBV6-5 and TRBJ2-7; D is possibly TRBD1 (6 bases). V lost 0 bases and J 5 bases, leaving 14 bases between the germline ends. CDR3 length equals 15 residues. CDR1 is MNHEY and CDR2 is SVGAGI in the germline V gene. CDR3 loop: CASSYSIHQGHEQYF. The CDR3 nucleotides read TGTGCCAGCAGTTACTCGATCCACCAGGGGCACGAGCAGTACTTC.

The chain recombines TRBV27 with TRBJ2-5; D not resolved. This CDR3 has 13 residues. V lost 2 bases and J lost 1, with 5 bases in between. Germline CDR1 reads MNHEY; CDR2 reads SMNVEV (reference sequence). The CDR3 protein is CASSLRVQETQYF. CDR3 in DNA: TGTGCCAGCAGTTTAAGGGTCCAAGAGACCCAGTACTTC.

CDR3 coding DNA: TGTGCCAGCAGTTTCCTTAGGCAGGCAGAGAGAGAGACCCAGTACTTC. Its protein is CASSFLRQAERETQYF. This sequence joins TRBV28 and TRBJ2-5, with D unclear. CDR3 length equals 16 residues. Germline loops: CDR1 MDHEN, CDR2 SYDVKM. Trimming pared 3 bases from V and 4 bases from J, leaving 18 bases between.

The chain is built from TRBV30 and TRBJ2-3; the D gene could be TRBD1 or TRBD2 (5 bases each). Trimming stripped 1 base from V and 2 bases from J, with 7 bases between. From germline, CDR1 is GTSNPN and CDR2 SVGIG (reference sequence). The CDR3 contains 13 residues. The CDR3 reads CAWSGGITDTQYF. The DNA of the CDR3 is TGTGCCTGGAGTGGGGGGATCACAGATACGCAGTATTTT.

The J gene is TRBJ2-1, the V gene TRBV7-8, with 7 bases aligning to TRBD1. CDR1 and CDR2 from the germline V gene are SGHVS and FQNEAQ. The V and J ends lost 5 bases and 5 bases, in that order; junction bases with no gene match: 9. This CDR3 contains 15 residues. CDR3: CASSQGQRLNNEQFF. In nucleotides, the CDR3 is TGTGCCAGCAGCCAGGGACAGCGACTAAACAATGAGCAGTTCTTC.

This rearrangement joins TRBV27 to TRBJ2-7; unclear D gene. V lost 8 bases and J 4 bases, leaving 15 bases between the germline ends. Germline V lookup: CDR1 MNHEY, CDR2 SMNVEV (reference sequence). This CDR3 spans 13 amino acids. CDR3 residues: CASAISQSYEQYF. The CDR3 coding sequence is TGTGCCAGCGCCATATCTCAATCGTACGAGCAGTACTTC.

The chain combines TRBV10-3 with TRBJ2-2, with D perhaps matching TRBD2 (5 bases). Germline assignment: CDR1 ENHRY and CDR2 SYGVKD. The V and J ends lost 7 bases and 4 bases respectively, with 7 bases between them. This CDR3 spans 12 amino acids. CDR3 amino acids: CAITRGTGELFF. The CDR3 region has the DNA TGTGCCATCACCCGGGGCACCGGGGAGCTGTTTTTT.

J is TRBJ1-5 and V is TRBV5-8; unclear D gene. There are 14 residues in the CDR3. Trimming took off 2 bases at V and 4 bases at J, with 10 bases between the two ends. Germline V gene sequence: CDR1 SGHTS, CDR2 YDEGEE. This chain's CDR3 is CASSFRAANQPQHF. The CDR3 DNA is TGTGCCAGCAGCTTCCGAGCAGCTAATCAGCCCCAGCATTTT. The complete variable domain, with remaining parts taken from reference TRBV5-8 and TRBJ1-5, reads EAGVTQSPTHLIKTRGQQATLRCSPISGHTSVYWYQQALGLGLQFLLWYDEGEERNRGNFPPRFSGRQFPNYSSELNVNALELEDSALYLCASSFRAANQPQHFGDGTRLSIL.

The CDR3 is CASSYGLAAVDTQYF. The CDR3 bases are TGTGCCAGCAGTTACGGACTAGCGGCGGTGGATACGCAGTATTTT. The rearrangement links TRBV11-2 to TRBJ2-3, with TRBD2 matching over 10 bases. J gave up 6 bases and V 6 bases, and 9 bases lay outside the gene matches. The CDR3 sequence is 15 residues long. Germline V gene lookup returns CDR1 SGHAT and CDR2 FQNNGV.

The V call is TRBV28, the J call TRBJ2-5, with 7 nucleotides matching TRBD2. The CDR3 runs 16 residues. CDR1 and CDR2 (germline): MDHEN, SYDVKM. The junction had 12 bases not matched to a gene; V was cut back by 6 bases and J by 2 bases. The CDR3 DNA is TGTGCCAGCAGCCCGTTGTGGGGGAGGGAACAAGAGACCCAGTACTTC. Amino acid sequence: CASSPLWGREQETQYF.

The CDR3 region is CASSTSGTRFYEQYF. CDR3 nucleotides: TGTGCCAGCAGTACGTCCGGGACTAGGTTCTACGAGCAGTACTTC. This chain joins TRBV7-9 and TRBJ2-7; 8 bases map to TRBD2. Germline V gene sequence: CDR1 SEHNR, CDR2 FQNEAQ (reference sequence). The CDR3 sequence is 15 residues long. J was trimmed by 3 bases and V by 6 bases; bases with no gene match: 10.

The genes are TRBV10-1 and TRBJ2-5; D is possibly TRBD2 (5 bases). This CDR3 spans 13 amino acids. Deletions cut 4 bases from V and 5 bases from J, with 11 bases between. Germline assignment: CDR1 WNHNN and CDR2 SYGVQD (reference sequence). This chain's CDR3 is CASSGTPKETQYF. The CDR3 DNA reads TGCGCCAGCAGTGGGACTCCGAAGGAGACCCAGTACTTC.

The chain uses TRBV7-8 and TRBJ2-7, with no clear D. Trimming shortened V by 0 bases and J by 4 bases, and 7 bases separated the two germline ends. CDR1 is SGHVS, CDR2 FQNEAQ, per germline. This CDR3 has 13 residues. The CDR3 reads CASSLAVRYEQYF. CDR3 nucleotide sequence: TGTGCCAGCAGCTTAGCGGTCCGGTACGAGCAGTACTTC. The full variable domain, completed using reference TRBV7-8 and TRBJ2-7, is GAGVSQSPRYKVAKRGQDVALRCDPISGHVSLFWYQQALGQGPEFLTYFQNEAQLDKSGLPSDRFFAERPEGSVSTLKIQRTQQEDSAVYLCASSLAVRYEQYFGPGTRLTVT.

The CDR3 sequence is CASSPGLASLHEQYF. CDR3 DNA sequence: TGTGCCAGCTCACCAGGGCTAGCGAGTCTCCACGAGCAGTACTTC. The V and J genes are TRBV18 and TRBJ2-7, with a possible D match to TRBD2 (6 bases). The germline CDR1 and CDR2 sequences are KGHSH and LQKENI. V lost 2 bases and J lost 5, with 16 bases in between. The length of the CDR3 is 15 residues.

The chain links TRBV7-3 to TRBJ2-3; perhaps TRBD2 as D (6 bases). The ends were cut back, 1 base at V and 2 bases at J, with 13 bases in the middle. Germline lookup yields CDR1 SGHTA and CDR2 FQGTGA. The CDR3 is made up of 16 amino acids. The CDR3 reads CASSLNGGEITDTQYF. CDR3 sequence (DNA): TGTGCCAGCAGCTTAAATGGAGGGGAAATCACAGATACGCAGTATTTT.

The rearrangement links TRBV5-4 to TRBJ2-3; unclear D gene. Germline lookup yields CDR1 SGHNT and CDR2 YYREEE (reference sequence). Trimming removed 0 bases at V and 3 bases at J, with 2 bases between. There are 12 residues in the CDR3. This chain's CDR3 is CASSLVTDTQYF. The CDR3 DNA follows: TGTGCCAGCAGCTTGGTAACAGATACGCAGTATTTT.

The table lists this clone with a count of one. The J gene is TRBJ2-1, the V gene TRBV4-1; no firm D call. V lost 1 base and J 8 bases, leaving 30 bases between the germline ends. The CDR3 length is 20 residues. Germline V lookup: CDR1 MGHRA, CDR2 YSYEKL. The CDR3 region is CASSQVYLPFSKAKIYEQFF. Written as DNA, the CDR3 is TGCGCCAGCAGCCAAGTTTATCTACCTTTTTCAAAAGCTAAAATTTATGAGCAGTTCTTC.

This clone was seen a few times. The chain is built from TRBV27 and TRBJ2-7; tentative D call: TRBD1 (6 bases). The V end lost 5 bases, the J end lost 4 bases, and 12 bases lay between the germline ends. CDR1 and CDR2 from the germline V gene are MNHEY and SMNVEV (reference sequence). The CDR3 sequence is 13 residues long. The CDR3 sequence is CASSIQGSYEQYF. CDR3 DNA sequence: TGTGCCAGCAGTATCCAGGGGTCGTACGAGCAGTACTTC.

The CDR3 loop is CASSPQTGHGEQYF. CDR3 nucleotides: TGTGCCAGTAGTCCGCAGACAGGGCACGGCGAGCAGTACTTC. The chain is built from TRBV19 and TRBJ2-7; TRBD1 matches 7 bases. The J segment lost 6 bases and the V segment lost 5 bases, leaving 10 bases of the junction unmatched. Germline V gene data show CDR1 as LNHDA and CDR2 as SQIVND (reference sequence). CDR3 length equals 14 residues. Variable domain in full (rest from reference TRBV19 and TRBJ2-7): DGGITQSPKYLFRKEGQNVTLSCEQNLNHDAMYWYRQDPGQGLRLIYYSQIVNDFQKGDIAEGYSVSREKKESFPLTVTSAQKNPTAFYLCASSPQTGHGEQYFGPGTRLTVT.

This rearrangement joins TRBV11-2 to TRBJ2-5, with D perhaps assigned TRBD1 or TRBD2 (5 bases each). The CDR3 contains 13 residues. With 5 bases removed from V and 1 base from J, the gap between germline ends came to 8 bases. CDR1 and CDR2 (germline): SGHAT, FQNNGV. The CDR3 nucleotides read TGTGCCAGCAGCCCGGGACCCCAAGAGACCCAGTACTTC. Translating it yields CASSPGPQETQYF.

This chain links TRBV9 with TRBJ2-2, with 11 nucleotides matching TRBD2. The CDR3 runs 16 residues. Germline-derived CDR1 and CDR2 are SGDLS and YYNGEE. The V segment lost 4 bases and the J segment 2 bases; nucleotides outside the gene matches: 4. CDR3 DNA: TGTGCCAGCAGCCTAACTAGCGGGGGTAACACCGGGGAGCTGTTTTTT. This sequence encodes CASSLTSGGNTGELFF.

This chain links TRBV6-1 with TRBJ2-5; maybe TRBD1 (6 bases). Germline CDR1 and CDR2: MNHNS and SASEGT. The CDR3 extends over 15 amino acids. Trimming shortened V by 3 bases and J by 4 bases, and 15 bases separated the two germline ends. Here the CDR3 reads CASSENRVGRETQYF. The CDR3 DNA sequence: TGTGCCAGCAGTGAGAACAGGGTGGGGCGAGAGACCCAGTACTTC.

This chain links TRBV9 with TRBJ1-1; a weak D match, TRBD1 (6 bases). CDR1 is SGDLS, CDR2 YYNGEE, per germline. The CDR3 length is 13 residues. Trimming took off 4 bases at V and 12 bases at J, with 19 bases between the two ends. The CDR3 coding sequence is TGTGCCAGCAGCCCTAGTTCACAGGGTTGGACTTTCTTT. It yields the protein CASSPSSQGWTFF.

The V call is TRBV6-5, the J call TRBJ2-1; no clear D gene. V was cut by 3 bases and J by 0 bases, with 9 bases left in between. The CDR3 contains 15 residues. Germline V gene data show CDR1 as MNHEY and CDR2 as SVGAGI. CDR3 in amino acids: CASSYSLSSYNEQFF. The CDR3 DNA sequence: TGTGCCAGCAGTTATTCCCTGAGCTCCTACAATGAGCAGTTCTTC.

The V call is TRBV5-1, the J call TRBJ2-3, with 8 bases identical to TRBD2. The V segment lost 8 bases and the J segment 4 bases; nucleotides outside the gene matches: 12. CDR1 and CDR2 (germline): SGHRS, YFSETQ. The CDR3 runs 15 residues. CDR3 DNA sequence: TGCGCCAGTACGGAAAGCGGGAGCCGAGCAGATACGCAGTATTTT. It specifies CASTESGSRADTQYF. The entire variable domain, with the rest obtained from reference TRBV5-1 and TRBJ2-3, is as follows: KAGVTQTPRYLIKTRGQQVTLSCSPISGHRSVSWYQQTPGQGLQFLFEYFSETQRNKGNFPGRFSGRQFSNSRSEMNVSTLELGDSALYLCASTESGSRADTQYFGPGTRLTVL.

The chain carries TRBV12-5 and TRBJ2-7; D gene uncertain. Trimming shortened V by 3 bases and J by 6 bases, and 9 bases separated the two germline ends. The CDR3 sequence is 12 residues long. Looked up from germline, CDR1 is LGHNT and CDR2 is FRNRAP. CDR3 nucleotides: TGTGCTAGTGGTTTCAATGCTGGCGAGCAGTACTTC. Translation: CASGFNAGEQYF.

The chain employs TRBV7-9 and TRBJ1-2; no definite D call. Germline CDR1 and CDR2: SEHNR and FQNEAQ (reference sequence). This CDR3 has 15 residues. V was trimmed by 1 base and J by 8 bases, leaving 17 bases between them. This CDR3 reads CASSLGHHSVSGYTF. The DNA for the CDR3 is TGTGCCAGCAGCTTAGGGCACCATTCTGTAAGCGGCTACACCTTC.